This T cell receptor (beta chain) emerged from a study of cytomegalovirus exposure and HLA in healthy donors. At the level of the study: It was reported in a later analysis that the 100 to 150 validation repertoires used the same platform as the approximately 670 first-cohort repertoires. The study's findings and limits: Published work reported that the classifier diagnosed cytomegalovirus status with high specificity and sensitivity. The TCR clusters that emerged in the first cohort tended, a later analysis found, to co-occur in the roughly 130 validation repertoires. The listing of fewer than 200 TCR beta chains classed them as cytomegalovirus-associated.

The table came from immunoSEQ multiplex PCR; TCRdb's copy has only in-frame clones and leaves some out. Here the sample spans approximately 180,000 clones, 86% being singletons. CDR1 is MGHRA, CDR2 YSYEKL, per germline. This CDR3 has 15 residues. The V gene lost 2 bases and the J gene lost 0 bases, with 9 bases spanning the gap. To note about this clone: The antigen is unknown.

The origin of this receptor is a young woman in good health and CMV-seronegative. The V call is TRBV4-1, the J call TRBJ2-3, with D uncertain. Sequencing was performed on PBMCs. The CDR3 region is CASSQWAASTDTQYF. CDR3 coding DNA: TGCGCCAGCAGCCAATGGGCAGCTAGCACAGATACGCAGTATTTT.